Following are 29 T cell receptor beta chains from one sample sequenced in a study of T cell repertoires in aging, cancer and after chemotherapy. Amplification of TCR beta used genomic DNA extracted from peripheral blood. A mixed TRB-A/B primer pool amplified rearranged TRB by multiplex touch-down PCR. TCRdb analysed the multiplex PCR reads with MiXCR anew, one entry per CDR3 protein. The table has several thousand distinct CDR3 sequences, about two fifths seen once. Sequences were obtained from blood. Receptors were obtained from a human donor in good health.

This clonotype occurred a few times. The V and J genes are TRBV30 and TRBJ1-3; D call uncertain. CDR3 size: 13 residues. Trimming cost V 0 bases and J 7 bases, with 10 bases left between them. Germline V CDR1 and CDR2: GTSNPN, SVGIG (reference sequence). This CDR3 is CAWSVQALNTIYF. The CDR3 DNA sequence: TGTGCCTGGAGTGTACAAGCGTTGAACACCATATATTTT.

The chain employs TRBV29-1 and TRBJ1-1; D may be TRBD1 (6 bases). Germline V gene lookup returns CDR1 SQVTM and CDR2 ANQGSEA. V was shortened by 8 bases and J by 1 base, with 14 bases between the two germline ends. The CDR3 loop spans 13 amino acids. The CDR3, as DNA: TGCAGCTCTGAGACAGGAGGGAACACTGAAGCTTTCTTT. This sequence encodes CSSETGGNTEAFF.

The chain couples TRBV19 to TRBJ2-3; D unclear. The CDR3 contains 14 residues. The germline V gene encodes CDR1 LNHDA and CDR2 SQIVND (reference sequence). V was pared by 7 bases and J by 6 bases, with 17 bases between. As DNA, the CDR3 is TGTGCCAGTAAAATCATTGGGTTTGGGGATACGCAGTATTTT. It codes for CASKIIGFGDTQYF.

The J gene is TRBJ1-1, the V gene TRBV7-2; 8 positions match TRBD1. This CDR3 region has 13 residues. Germline lookup yields CDR1 SGHTA and CDR2 FQGNSA. J was trimmed by 7 bases and V by 3 bases; bases with no gene match: 4. The chain's CDR3 is CASSFDRGHEAFF. Written as DNA, the CDR3 is TGTGCCAGCAGCTTCGACAGGGGCCATGAAGCTTTCTTT.

The V and J genes are TRBV18 and TRBJ1-3; D remains ambiguous. Germline V gives CDR1 KGHSH, CDR2 LQKENI. The V end lost 1 base, the J end lost 4 bases, and 8 bases lay between the germline ends. The CDR3 has 14 residues. CDR3 nucleotide sequence: TGTGCCAGCTCACCACAGGATTCGGGAAACACCATATATTTT. It yields the protein CASSPQDSGNTIYF.

This clonotype was picked up a small number of times. CDR3 residues: CASSYRTTEAFF. The CDR3 DNA reads TGTGCCAGCAGTTACCGCACGACTGAAGCTTTCTTT. The chain recombines TRBV6-2 or TRBV6-3 with TRBJ1-1, with D unclear. CDR3 size: 12 residues. The V gene's germline CDR1 is MNHEY and CDR2 SVGEGT. Trimming left V 2 bases short and J 5 bases short, with 6 bases between.

A few counts support this clonotype. The chain has TRBV6-5 and TRBJ1-6; 9 bases fit TRBD1. The CDR3 sequence is 17 residues long. Per the germline V gene, CDR1 is MNHEY and CDR2 is SVGAGI. The junction had 6 bases not matched to a gene; V was cut back by 2 bases and J by 4 bases. CDR3 region: CASSYDWDREYNSPLHF. For the CDR3, the DNA is TGTGCCAGCAGTTACGACTGGGACAGGGAATATAATTCACCCCTCCACTTT.

This chain connects TRBV18 to TRBJ2-5; D is uncertain. The length of the CDR3 is 12 residues. Germline CDR1 reads KGHSH; CDR2 reads LQKENI. Trimming left V 0 bases short and J 5 bases short, with 4 bases between. In nucleotides, the CDR3 is TGTGCCAGCTCACCACCGGGGGAGACCCAGTACTTC. Translating gives CASSPPGETQYF.

The V and J genes are TRBV6-5 and TRBJ1-6, with D possibly matching TRBD1 (5 bases). Per the germline V gene, CDR1 is MNHEY and CDR2 is SVGAGI. V dropped 2 bases and J dropped 10 bases, with 18 bases sitting between them. This CDR3 spans 16 amino acids. This CDR3 is CASSYGGDPPVSPLHF. CDR3 DNA sequence: TGTGCCAGCAGTTACGGGGGGGACCCTCCTGTATCACCCCTCCACTTT.

This clonotype was seen more than once but under ten times. At one of its ends the junction is not consistent with the germline gene, which may arise from a read error. The chain combines TRBV12-3 or TRBV12-4 with TRBJ1-5; D is unresolved. This CDR3 is built from 14 residues. Written as DNA, the CDR3 is TGTGCCAGCACTTTACGGGCTCGCAATCAGCCCCAGCATTTT. Its translation is CASTLRARNQPQHF.

The J gene is TRBJ2-7, the V gene TRBV14; 7 nucleotides line up with TRBD2. With V trimmed by 0 bases and J by 4 bases, 6 bases remained unmatched. This CDR3 has 15 residues. Germline values: CDR1 SGHDN, CDR2 FVKESK. The CDR3 loop is CASSQDASGMYEQYF. For the CDR3, the DNA is TGTGCCAGCAGCCAAGACGCTAGCGGTATGTACGAGCAGTACTTC.

The V gene is TRBV6-5, the J gene TRBJ2-1; TRBD2 aligns across 8 bases. This CDR3 region has 18 residues. V shed 5 bases, J shed 2 bases, and the junction held 14 bases outside the gene matches. Germline values: CDR1 MNHEY, CDR2 SVGAGI. The CDR3 loop reads CASSRGTRRVGAYNEQFF. The CDR3 DNA sequence: TGTGCCAGCAGTAGAGGGACTAGACGAGTAGGGGCCTACAATGAGCAGTTCTTC.

This clonotype was picked up one time. V is TRBV13 and J is TRBJ2-1, with TRBD2 matching 9 bases. The junction had 13 bases not matched to a gene; V was cut back by 1 base and J by 3 bases. Germline V CDR1 and CDR2: PRHDT, FYEKMQ (reference sequence). The CDR3 is 19 amino acids. CDR3 coding DNA: TGTGCCAGCAGCTTAGATCCTAGCGGGGCGTCTCGACTCTACAATGAGCAGTTCTTC. The encoded protein is CASSLDPSGASRLYNEQFF.

The chain couples TRBV18 to TRBJ2-1; 10 nucleotides agree with TRBD1. After removal of 3 bases from V and 7 bases from J, the junction contained 9 bases not matched to a gene. The CDR3 contains 16 residues. Germline V lookup: CDR1 KGHSH, CDR2 LQKENI. DNA for the CDR3: TGTGCCAGCTCACCCTATCCTCCGGGACAGGGGAATGAGCAGTTCTTC. Translation gives CASSPYPPGQGNEQFF.

This clonotype was seen a handful of times. V gene TRBV5-4 combines with J gene TRBJ2-7, with TRBD1 matching 7 bases. The CDR3 covers 13 residues. CDR1 SGHNT and CDR2 YYREEE come from the germline V gene (reference sequence). V lost 2 bases, J lost 3 bases, and 2 bases stayed unmatched. The CDR3: CASSLDRVYEQYF. In DNA, the CDR3 is TGTGCCAGCAGCTTAGACAGGGTCTACGAGCAGTACTTC.

This clonotype was detected a few times. This chain connects TRBV13 to TRBJ1-2; D might be TRBD1 (5 bases). There are 14 residues in the CDR3. Between the trimmed V and J ends, which lost 5 bases and 0 bases, there was a span of 10 bases. The V gene's germline CDR1 is PRHDT and CDR2 FYEKMQ (reference sequence). The CDR3: CASSPGRTNYGYTF. CDR3 nucleotides: TGTGCCAGCAGCCCGGGACGGACTAACTATGGCTACACCTTC. The full variable domain, completed using reference TRBV13 and TRBJ1-2, is AAGVIQSPRHLIKEKRETATLKCYPIPRHDTVYWYQQGPGQDPQFLISFYEKMQSDKGSIPDRFSAQQFSDYHSELNMSSLELGDSALYFCASSPGRTNYGYTFGSGTRLTVV.

The V gene is TRBV6-2 or TRBV6-3, the J gene TRBJ1-6; D gene unclear. The germline V gene encodes CDR1 MNHEY and CDR2 SVGEGT. The CDR3 extends over 13 amino acids. Trimming stripped 5 bases from V and 7 bases from J, with 9 bases between. For the CDR3, the DNA is TGTGCCAGCAGTGAATATGAGAATTCACCCCTCCACTTT. Translated, it gives CASSEYENSPLHF.

Comments on this clonotype: This could be a read error, since a much larger clone is one nucleotide away. The chain joins TRBV29-1 to TRBJ2-3, with D perhaps TRBD1 or TRBD2 (5 bases each). The V end was cut by 5 bases, the J end by 9 bases, with 12 bases between. Germline V gene data show CDR1 as SQVTM and CDR2 as ANQGSEA. This CDR3 comprises 11 residues. As DNA, the CDR3 is TGCAGCGTTAATGGCAGGGAGACGCAGTATTTT. This encodes CSVNGRETQYF.

In nucleotides, the CDR3 is TGTGCCAGCAGCCGAGAGCGGGCCCTTGGATGGGAGCAGTACTTC. Amino acids: CASSRERALGWEQYF. The chain recombines TRBV13 with TRBJ2-7, with D maybe TRBD2 (6 bases). V lost 5 bases, J lost 7 bases, and 21 bases lay in between. Per the germline V gene, CDR1 is PRHDT and CDR2 is FYEKMQ (reference sequence). There are 15 residues in the CDR3.

On this clonotype itself: The junction departs from germline at one end; a sequencing error may be responsible. The gene calls are TRBV15 and TRBJ1-1, with 7 bases fitting TRBD1. CDR1 and CDR2 from the germline V gene are LNHNV and YYDKDF (reference sequence). This CDR3 has 15 residues. CDR3 region: CATSRPDREGTEALF. DNA for the CDR3: TGTGCCACCAGCAGACCAGACAGGGAAGGCACTGAAGCTTTATTT.

A note on this clonotype: A read error may account for a junction end that differs from germline. J is TRBJ2-5 and V is TRBV4-1; D possibly corresponds to TRBD1 (7 bases). This CDR3 is built from 15 residues. CDR1 MGHRA and CDR2 YSYEKL come from the germline V gene. The CDR3 spells CASSQARQGGETQYF. The CDR3, as DNA: TGTGCCAGCAGCCAAGCGCGGCAGGGGGGAGAGACCCAGTACTTC.

The rearrangement links TRBV6-2 or TRBV6-3 to TRBJ2-1, with D perhaps being TRBD1 or TRBD2 (5 bases each). CDR1 is MNHEY and CDR2 is SVGEGT in the germline V gene. The CDR3 has 16 residues. Trimming took 2 bases from V and 0 from J, leaving 11 bases between them. CDR3 DNA: TGTGCCAGCAGTTACCAGGGAGACTACTCCTACAATGAGCAGTTCTTC. Its translation is CASSYQGDYSYNEQFF.

The chain is built from TRBV7-9 and TRBJ2-7; D possibly matches TRBD1 or TRBD2 (5 bases each). The CDR3 totals 13 residues. Trimming shortened V by 5 bases and J by 5 bases, and 13 bases separated the two germline ends. Germline assignment: CDR1 SEHNR and CDR2 FQNEAQ (reference sequence). The CDR3 DNA follows: TGTGCCAGCAGCCCCTTGGGGGTCCACGAGCAGTACTTC. Its protein product is CASSPLGVHEQYF.

The chain recombines TRBV18 with TRBJ1-6; unclear D gene. The CDR3 is made up of 15 amino acids. The V gene's germline CDR1 is KGHSH and CDR2 LQKENI. V was shortened by 7 bases and J by 7 bases, with 17 bases between the two germline ends. The CDR3 sequence: CASLPVQKLNSPLHF. The CDR3 bases are TGTGCCAGCTTACCCGTCCAGAAACTAAATTCACCCCTCCACTTT. The full variable domain, rest sourced from reference TRBV18 and TRBJ1-6, is NAGVMQNPRHLVRRRGQEARLRCSPMKGHSHVYWYRQLPEEGLKFMVYLQKENIIDESGMPKERFSAEFPKEGPSILRIQQVVRGDSAAYFCASLPVQKLNSPLHFGNGTRLTVT.

About this clonotype: The junction and the germline gene differ at one end; a read error may be behind it. The V and J genes are TRBV5-5 and TRBJ2-3, with D possibly matching TRBD2 (5 bases). The CDR3 is 14 residues long. The germline gives CDR1 SGHKS, CDR2 YYEKEE (reference sequence). The CDR3 loop is CASSLGGLADTQYF. CDR3 DNA sequence: TGCGCCAGCAGCTTGGGCGGGCTAGCAGATACGCAGTATTTT.

This CDR3 is CASSGDASSYNEQFF. Written as DNA, the CDR3 is TGTGCCAGCAGCGGGGACGCAAGCTCCTACAATGAGCAGTTCTTC. The genes are TRBV28 and TRBJ2-1; D tentatively fits TRBD1 or TRBD2 (5 bases each). Trimming stripped 6 bases from V and 0 bases from J, with 12 bases between. The germline V gene has CDR1 MDHEN and CDR2 SYDVKM. The CDR3 sequence is 15 residues long.

The rearrangement links TRBV6-2 or TRBV6-3 to TRBJ1-5; no clear D gene. There are 13 residues in the CDR3. In germline, CDR1 is MNHEY, CDR2 SVGEGT. V shed 1 base and J shed 6 bases, with 7 bases lying between them. The CDR3 spells CASSYWFSQPQHF. DNA of the CDR3: TGTGCCAGCAGTTACTGGTTCAGTCAGCCCCAGCATTTT.

This clonotype occurred a few times. The chain couples TRBV12-3 or TRBV12-4 to TRBJ2-2; D is ambiguous. This CDR3 comprises 12 residues. The V gene lost 7 bases and the J gene lost 1 base, with 4 bases spanning the gap. The DNA of the CDR3 is TGTGCCAGCACTTGGAACACCGGGGAGCTGTTTTTT. Amino acid sequence: CASTWNTGELFF.

The chain carries TRBV20-1 and TRBJ1-5; 7 bases fit TRBD1. Germline V CDR1 and CDR2: DFQATT, SNEGSKA (reference sequence). Trimming cost V 5 bases and J 6 bases; bases outside gene matches: 10. The CDR3 length is 14 residues. CDR3 loop: CSAAGTVDSQPQHF. The CDR3 DNA is TGCAGTGCTGCCGGGACAGTTGATAGTCAGCCCCAGCATTTT.